This TCR beta chain is from a study of T cells in Graves' hyperthyroidism and ophthalmopathy. Germline V gene sequence: CDR1 SNHLY, CDR2 FYNNEI. The length of the CDR3 is 15 residues. The V end was cut by 6 bases, the J end by 3 bases, with 14 bases between. Diagnoses were made from clinical symptoms, serum measures (thyroxine and TRAb), thyroid ultrasound and orbital computed tomography. There were TCR beta CDR3 regions amplified from RNA transcripts. HTBI primers were the set used in a first-round RT-PCR of the TCR CDR3. TCRdb fed the multiplex PCR reads into MiXCR, producing one record per CDR3 protein. The sample yields fewer than 650,000 distinct CDR3 sequences, around 15% seen once.

This TCR came from a woman aged 40 to 50 with Graves' ophthalmopathy. The chain links TRBV2 to TRBJ2-2; D might be TRBD2 (6 bases). The sequenced sample was blood. This CDR3 is CASSAGTSDTGELFF. CDR3 coding DNA: TGTGCCAGCAGCGCCGGGACTTCCGACACCGGGGAGCTGTTTTTT.